Shown below are 19 T cell receptor beta chains from a single sample sequenced in a study of beta chain features in type 1 diabetes. Expressed TCRB transcripts were sequenced because the isolated RNA had all been reverse transcribed beforehand. Data came from immunoSEQ multiplex PCR; TCRdb stores just in-frame clones and leaves some out. The data contain approximately 300,000 clones, approximately 11% of them singletons. What was sequenced was naive CD4+ T cells from blood. These receptor sequences come from a woman aged 30 to 39 in good health.

V gene TRBV15 combines with J gene TRBJ2-1; TRBD2 matches 7 bases. V lost 5 bases and J lost 4; bases outside the gene matches: 11. This CDR3 spans 16 amino acids. The germline gives CDR1 LNHNV, CDR2 YYDKDF (reference sequence). The chain's CDR3 is CATSVLGGSDYNEQFF. Here the CDR3 DNA reads TGTGCCACCAGCGTCCTGGGCGGGAGCGATTACAATGAGCAGTTCTTC.

This clone was found a few times. This rearrangement joins TRBV7-3 to TRBJ2-1; 8 positions agree with TRBD2. Germline CDR1 and CDR2: SGHTA and FQGTGA. The junction had 5 bases not matched to a gene; V was cut back by 2 bases and J by 2 bases. The CDR3 sequence is 16 residues long. The CDR3 loop reads CASSLGAGATYNEQFF. The CDR3 DNA is TGTGCCAGCAGCTTAGGAGCGGGAGCCACCTACAATGAGCAGTTCTTC. Full variable domain (remainder filled in from reference TRBV7-3 and TRBJ2-1): GAGVSQTPSNKVTEKGKYVELRCDPISGHTALYWYRQSLGQGPEFLIYFQGTGAADDSGLPNDRFFAVRPEGSVSTLKIQRTERGDSAVYLCASSLGAGATYNEQFFGPGTRLTVL.

This clone was detected only a few times. CDR3 nucleotides: TGTGCCAGCAGTGCCAGGGGTTCTGGAAACACCATATATTTT. Encoded protein: CASSARGSGNTIYF. The chain carries TRBV2 and TRBJ1-3, with TRBD1 as a possible D gene (6 bases). There are 14 residues in the CDR3. V was cut by 4 bases and J by 1 base, with 8 bases left in between. Per the germline V gene, CDR1 is SNHLY and CDR2 is FYNNEI.

This clone was seen only once. The chain combines TRBV28 with TRBJ1-1; D is ambiguous. Trimming took off 5 bases at V and 8 bases at J, with 12 bases between the two ends. The CDR3 consists of 12 residues. CDR1 is MDHEN and CDR2 is SYDVKM in the germline V gene. In nucleotides, the CDR3 is TGTGCCAGCAGTAGCCGAAACTCAGAAGCTTTCTTT. It codes for CASSSRNSEAFF. The variable domain in full, completed from reference TRBV28 and TRBJ1-1, reads DVKVTQSSRYLVKRTGEKVFLECVQDMDHENMFWYRQDPGLGLRLIYFSYDVKMKEKGDIPEGYSVSREKKERFSLILESASTNQTSMYLCASSSRNSEAFFGQGTRLTVV.

The chain has TRBV5-4 and TRBJ2-1, with TRBD2 matching 9 bases. The CDR3 covers 16 residues. CDR1 is SGHNT and CDR2 is YYREEE in the germline V gene (reference sequence). V shed 0 bases and J 3 bases; nucleotides not matched to a gene: 4. For the CDR3, the DNA is TGTGCCAGCAGCTTGGGACTAGCGGACCGCTACAATGAGCAGTTCTTC. It encodes CASSLGLADRYNEQFF.

The CDR3 protein is CASSGLLRGTDTQYF. The DNA of the CDR3 is TGTGCCAGCAGCGGACTACTTAGGGGCACAGATACGCAGTATTTT. This rearrangement joins TRBV11-2 to TRBJ2-3; a possible D gene is TRBD2 (6 bases). Germline lookup yields CDR1 SGHAT and CDR2 FQNNGV. The V gene lost 5 bases and the J gene lost 1 base, with 13 bases spanning the gap. The CDR3 sequence is 15 residues long.

The chain recombines TRBV6-5 with TRBJ2-1; D is unresolved. CDR1 MNHEY and CDR2 SVGAGI come from the germline V gene. The CDR3 contains 14 residues. V gave up 10 bases and J gave up 0 bases, with 13 bases separating them. The CDR3 spells CAIRDSSSYNEQFF. The CDR3 nucleotides are TGTGCCATCAGAGACTCCAGCTCCTACAATGAGCAGTTCTTC.

This clone has only a few counts. This rearrangement joins TRBV15 to TRBJ2-2; D gene uncertain. Germline V CDR1 and CDR2: LNHNV, YYDKDF (reference sequence). CDR3 length: 18 residues. Trimming pared 4 bases from V and 5 bases from J, leaving 23 bases between. The CDR3 region is CATSKASNLRSLTGELFF. In DNA, the CDR3 is TGTGCCACCAGCAAAGCCTCCAATCTACGTAGCTTGACCGGGGAGCTGTTTTTT. Full variable domain (missing parts from reference TRBV15 and TRBJ2-2): DAMVIQNPRYQVTQFGKPVTLSCSQTLNHNVMYWYQQKSSQAPKLLFHYYDKDFNNEADTPDNFQSRRPNTSFCFLDIRSPGLGDTAMYLCATSKASNLRSLTGELFFGEGSRLTVL.

This clone was seen a few times. The chain couples TRBV7-9 to TRBJ2-1, with 16 bases identical to TRBD2. CDR1 is SEHNR and CDR2 is FQNEAQ in the germline V gene (reference sequence). This CDR3 has 16 residues. V dropped 5 bases and J dropped 9; count of bases not matched to a gene: 7. The CDR3 here is CASSRGLAGGPGEQFF. CDR3 DNA: TGTGCCAGCAGCCGGGGACTAGCGGGAGGGCCCGGTGAGCAGTTCTTC. Supplemented by reference TRBV7-9 and TRBJ2-1, the full variable domain reads DTGVSQNPRHKITKRGQNVTFRCDPISEHNRLYWYRQTLGQGPEFLTYFQNEAQLEKSRLLSDRFSAERPKGSFSTLEIQRTEQGDSAMYLCASSRGLAGGPGEQFFGPGTRLTVL.

This clone was counted a single time. The J gene is TRBJ1-2, the V gene TRBV6-5, with D possibly matching TRBD1 (6 bases). The CDR3 loop spans 14 amino acids. Trimming cost V 6 bases and J 5 bases, with 16 bases left between them. Germline CDR1 reads MNHEY; CDR2 reads SVGAGI. CDR3 region: CASSVTGIGYGYTF. CDR3 coding DNA: TGTGCCAGCAGCGTCACAGGGATTGGGTATGGCTACACCTTC.

This clone was detected only a few times. The CDR3 DNA follows: TGCGCCAGCAGCTTGAGCGAAGAGACCCAGTACTTC. Its translation is CASSLSEETQYF. The chain is built from TRBV5-1 and TRBJ2-5, with D unclear. The CDR3 consists of 12 residues. Germline CDR1 reads SGHRS; CDR2 reads YFSETQ. With 1 base removed from V and 3 bases from J, the gap between germline ends came to 4 bases. The whole variable domain, remainder taken from reference TRBV5-1 and TRBJ2-5, is KAGVTQTPRYLIKTRGQQVTLSCSPISGHRSVSWYQQTPGQGLQFLFEYFSETQRNKGNFPGRFSGRQFSNSRSEMNVSTLELGDSALYLCASSLSEETQYFGPGTRLLVL.

This clone was seen more than once but under ten times. The chain carries TRBV29-1 and TRBJ2-3; a weak D match, TRBD1 (5 bases). Trimming pared 5 bases from V and 7 bases from J, leaving 13 bases between. The germline CDR1 and CDR2 sequences are SQVTM and ANQGSEA. The CDR3 contains 12 residues. The CDR3 region has the DNA TGCAGCGTTCGGAAGGGGCGGAATACGCAGTATTTT. Protein: CSVRKGRNTQYF.

This chain joins TRBV13 and TRBJ2-1; D remains unclear. Germline CDR1 reads PRHDT; CDR2 reads FYEKMQ (reference sequence). The CDR3 consists of 14 residues. Trimming removed 5 bases at V and 4 bases at J, with 12 bases between. CDR3: CASSVTVRYNEQFF. CDR3 coding DNA: TGTGCCAGCAGCGTAACAGTCCGGTACAATGAGCAGTTCTTC.

This clone was seen only a few times. J is TRBJ2-7 and V is TRBV7-2, with TRBD1 matching over 8 bases. Per the germline V gene, CDR1 is SGHTA and CDR2 is FQGNSA. J lost 1 base, V lost 5 bases, and 7 bases had no gene match. The CDR3 length is 15 residues. The CDR3 region is CASSPPWTGSYEQYF. The DNA of the CDR3 is TGTGCCAGCAGCCCTCCGTGGACAGGGTCCTACGAGCAGTACTTC.

The chain couples TRBV5-4 to TRBJ1-2, with D possibly matching TRBD1 (6 bases). Deletions cut 4 bases from V and 2 bases from J, with 15 bases between. The CDR3 contains 15 residues. Per the germline V gene, CDR1 is SGHNT and CDR2 is YYREEE (reference sequence). The CDR3 sequence is CASSPTGISNYGYTF. As DNA, the CDR3 is TGTGCCAGCAGCCCTACAGGGATATCCAACTATGGCTACACCTTC.

Only a few counts were recorded for this clone. The chain links TRBV7-2 to TRBJ2-2; tentative D call: TRBD2 (6 bases). V lost 2 bases and J lost 6, with 13 bases in between. Germline V gives CDR1 SGHTA, CDR2 FQGNSA. The CDR3 is made up of 15 amino acids. As DNA, the CDR3 is TGTGCCAGCAGCTTATACGGGAGTTTAGCCGGGGAGCTGTTTTTT. Its protein product is CASSLYGSLAGELFF.

This clone showed up just a few times. The chain has TRBV5-6 and TRBJ1-5; TRBD1 is a possible D gene (6 bases). V lost 0 bases, J lost 7 bases, and 8 bases lay in between. The CDR3 contains 13 residues. The V gene's germline CDR1 is SGHDT and CDR2 YYEEEE. As DNA, the CDR3 is TGTGCCAGCAGCTTGGGGGGGACACAGCCCCAGCATTTT. This sequence encodes CASSLGGTQPQHF.

Only a few counts were recorded for this clone. The rearrangement joins TRBV29-1 to TRBJ2-1; the match to TRBD1 covers 9 bases. Losses at the gene ends were 7 bases for V and 6 bases for J; bases not matched to a gene: 4. Germline V gene sequence: CDR1 SQVTM, CDR2 ANQGSEA. This CDR3 comprises 12 residues. CDR3 residues: CSAGDRVNEQFF. The CDR3 nucleotides are TGCAGCGCCGGGGACAGGGTCAATGAGCAGTTCTTC.

CDR3 region: CASSLTSGVGSYNEQFF. CDR3 DNA: TGTGCCAGCAGCTTAACATCAGGGGTAGGCTCCTACAATGAGCAGTTCTTC. V and J are TRBV7-3 and TRBJ2-1; a weak D match, TRBD1 (6 bases). Trimming pared 0 bases from V and 0 bases from J, leaving 12 bases between. The length of the CDR3 is 17 residues. The germline CDR1 and CDR2 sequences are SGHTA and FQGTGA.